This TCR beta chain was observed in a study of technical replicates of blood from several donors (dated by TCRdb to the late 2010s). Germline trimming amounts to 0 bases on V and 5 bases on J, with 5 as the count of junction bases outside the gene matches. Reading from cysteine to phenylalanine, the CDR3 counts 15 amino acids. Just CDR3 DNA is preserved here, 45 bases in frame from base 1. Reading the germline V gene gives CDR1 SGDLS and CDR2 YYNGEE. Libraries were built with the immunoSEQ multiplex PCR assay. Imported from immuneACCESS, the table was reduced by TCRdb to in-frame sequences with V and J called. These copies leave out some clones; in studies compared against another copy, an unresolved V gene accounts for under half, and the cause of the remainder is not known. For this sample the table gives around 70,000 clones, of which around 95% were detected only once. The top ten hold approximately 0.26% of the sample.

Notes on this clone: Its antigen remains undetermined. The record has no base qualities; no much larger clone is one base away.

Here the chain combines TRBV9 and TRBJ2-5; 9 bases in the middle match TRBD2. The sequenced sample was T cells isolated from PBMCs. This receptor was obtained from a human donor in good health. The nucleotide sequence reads TGTGCCAGCAGCGTAGGAGGAGCGGGGGGTGAGACCCAGTACTTC. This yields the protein CASSVGGAGGETQYF. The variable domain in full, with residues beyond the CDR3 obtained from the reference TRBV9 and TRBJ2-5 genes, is DSGVTQTPKHLITATGQRVTLRCSPRSGDLSVYWYQQSLDQGLQFLIQYYNGEERAKGNILERFSAQQFPDLHSELNLSSLELGDSALYFCASSVGGAGGETQYFGPGTRLLVL.